This TCR beta chain was recovered during a study of cytomegalovirus exposure and HLA in healthy donors. Concerning this clone: Antigen unknown.

Primers included in the PCR were 60 Vbeta and 13 Jbeta primers. TCRdb keeps only in-frame clones here, not all; method: immunoSEQ multiplex PCR. There are more than 100,000 clones in the sample; 75% to 90% occur only once, and 1% lies in the top ten. Findings and limits, study-wide: Immune exposure data for these donors was limited to CMV serostatus.

The CDR3 is 14 residues long. Trimming cost V 7 bases and J 0 bases; bases outside gene matches: 6. Germline values: CDR1 MNHEY, CDR2 SVGAGI. The sample consisted of PBMCs. The clonotype originates from a man between 40 and 49 years old in good health and CMV-seronegative. The chain is built from TRBV6-5 and TRBJ2-7; TRBD1 agrees at 7 bases. The DNA of the CDR3 is TGTGCCAGCAAATACGGGACAGACTCCTACGAGCAGTACTTC. Its translation is CASKYGTDSYEQYF.